This T cell receptor (beta chain) was documented in a study of blood T cell repertoires in COVID-19. Study-wide context: The origin of the acute and convalescent COVID-19 samples was the United States, Italy and Spain. Sample material is recorded as cDNA or gDNA derived from T cells, B-cell-depleted T cells, or PBMCs.

In the source study's methods: Nucleated cell counts were estimated from reference gene primer amplification. Libraries were prepared by immunoSEQ multiplex PCR; TCRdb keeps only in-frame clonotypes and omits some of them. The DNA gave D and trimming, while V, J and clone size come from that table. The repertoire holds about 250,000 clones, with around 83% as singletons. V trimming: 2 bases; J trimming: 1 base; junction bases outside the gene matches: 0. The V gene's germline CDR1 is MDHEN and CDR2 SYDVKM. CDR3 length equals 14 residues. This receptor was identified in a man aged 80 or over with acute or convalescent COVID-19. The chain joins TRBV28 to TRBJ2-3; TRBD2 matches at 7 bases. Sequenced input: peripheral blood. CDR3 protein: CASSLTSGTDTQYF. CDR3 in DNA: TGTGCCAGCAGTTTAACTAGCGGCACAGATACGCAGTATTTT.